This T cell receptor (beta chain) was profiled in a study of cytomegalovirus exposure and HLA in healthy donors. 13 Jbeta primers and 60 Vbeta primers were used for the PCR. Only in-frame clones appear in the TCRdb table, and some are missing; sequencing was by immunoSEQ multiplex PCR. In the table there are 160,000 or so clones, roughly 85% of which are singletons. Germline CDR1 is MGHRA and CDR2 is YSYEKL. This CDR3 spans 16 amino acids. Between the trimmed V and J ends, which lost 6 bases and 4 bases, there was a span of 18 bases. This chain uses TRBV4-1 with TRBJ2-2, with D perhaps TRBD2 (7 bases). Material: PBMCs. The receptor was isolated from a man aged 35 to 55 in good health and CMV-seronegative. The CDR3 is CASSKLTRGGTGELFF. Written as DNA, the CDR3 is TGCGCCAGCAGTAAATTAACTAGGGGGGGCACCGGGGAGCTGTTTTTT.